The clone carrying this T cell receptor beta chain has just one count. CDR1 SQVTM and CDR2 ANQGSEA come from the germline V gene. V was trimmed by 0 bases and J by 15 bases, leaving 12 bases between them. This CDR3 region has 11 residues. Profiling relied on immunoSEQ multiplex PCR, and the TCRdb table lists in-frame clones only, not all of them. Of roughly 220,000 clones listed, 82% are singletons. This sample stems from a study of blood T cell repertoires in COVID-19. Study-level background: The analysed material was cDNA or gDNA that came from T cells, B-cell-depleted T cells, or PBMCs.

The receptor was derived from a woman at least 80 years old with COVID-19, enrolled during active disease. The rearrangement joins TRBV29-1 to TRBJ2-1, with D possibly matching TRBD1 (6 bases). The sequencing sample was made of peripheral blood. CDR3 residues: CSVEDWTVGFF. CDR3 bases: TGCAGCGTTGAAGATTGGACAGTGGGGTTCTTC.